The 15 T cell receptor beta chains below all came from one sample that was sequenced in a study of beta chain features in type 1 diabetes. Sequencing targeted expressed TCRB transcripts, as all isolated RNA had been reverse transcribed. Sequenced by immunoSEQ multiplex PCR; TCRdb stores in-frame clones only, minus some. The sample has some 230,000 clones, around 9.6% seen once. Sequencing was performed on naive CD4+ T cells from blood. The source is a woman between 18 and 29 years old in good health.

This clone appeared a few times. The chain joins TRBV7-9 to TRBJ2-3, with D maybe TRBD1 (6 bases). V lost 6 bases, J lost 3 bases, and 13 bases lay in between. Germline CDR1 and CDR2: SEHNR and FQNEAQ (reference sequence). This CDR3 region has 14 residues. Here the CDR3 reads CASRLGTGTDTQYF. DNA for the CDR3: TGTGCCAGCAGGCTTGGTACAGGGACAGATACGCAGTATTTT.

This clone was counted only a few times. CDR3 region: CASTSGREQYEQYF. The CDR3 nucleotides are TGTGCCAGCACCTCGGGCAGGGAACAATACGAGCAGTACTTC. The chain employs TRBV27 and TRBJ2-7, with D possibly TRBD1 on 5 matching bases. Trimming removed 7 bases at V and 4 bases at J, with 17 bases between. The CDR3 is 14 residues long. Germline loops: CDR1 MNHEY, CDR2 SMNVEV (reference sequence).

V gene TRBV7-9 combines with J gene TRBJ2-7; 9 bases map to TRBD2. This CDR3 region has 18 residues. CDR1 and CDR2 (germline): SEHNR, FQNEAQ (reference sequence). V lost 5 bases to trimming and J lost 5 bases; unmatched junction nucleotides: 19. Here the CDR3 DNA reads TGTGCCAGCAGCGACGTAGTGATCGCGGCGGGGGGGCCCCACGAGCAGTACTTC. Encoded protein: CASSDVVIAAGGPHEQYF.

The rearrangement uses TRBV5-4 and TRBJ1-1; possible D gene TRBD1, 6 bases. Per germline, CDR1 SGHNT and CDR2 YYREEE (reference sequence). The germline V and J ends were trimmed by 1 base and 4 bases, with 26 bases remaining between them. The CDR3 extends over 19 amino acids. DNA for the CDR3: TGTGCCAGCAGCTTGTTGCTTAGGCAGGGCAGGGGCAGTGGCACTGAAGCTTTCTTT. It specifies CASSLLLRQGRGSGTEAFF. Full variable domain (remainder filled in from reference TRBV5-4 and TRBJ1-1): ETGVTQSPTHLIKTRGQQVTLRCSSQSGHNTVSWYQQALGQGPQFIFQYYREEENGRGNFPPRFSGLQFPNYSSELNVNALELDDSALYLCASSLLLRQGRGSGTEAFFGQGTRLTVV.

This clone was counted a few times. The chain combines TRBV19 with TRBJ2-3; 9 bases align to TRBD2. Germline V gene lookup returns CDR1 LNHDA and CDR2 SQIVND (reference sequence). CDR3 size: 15 residues. The V and J ends lost 1 base and 4 bases, in that order; junction bases with no gene match: 3. CDR3 protein: CASSIAAGGSDTQYF. For the CDR3, the DNA is TGTGCCAGTAGTATAGCAGCGGGAGGCTCAGATACGCAGTATTTT. Full variable domain (rest looked up from reference TRBV19 and TRBJ2-3): DGGITQSPKYLFRKEGQNVTLSCEQNLNHDAMYWYRQDPGQGLRLIYYSQIVNDFQKGDIAEGYSVSREKKESFPLTVTSAQKNPTAFYLCASSIAAGGSDTQYFGPGTRLTVL.

This clone has more than one count but fewer than ten. This chain links TRBV6-5 with TRBJ1-5; TRBD1 might be the D (6 bases). The ends were cut back, 6 bases at V and 1 base at J, with 13 bases in the middle. Germline V lookup: CDR1 MNHEY, CDR2 SVGAGI. CDR3 length: 15 amino acids. CDR3 nucleotide sequence: TGTGCCAGCAGCTCTGACAGGAGAAGCAATCAGCCCCAGCATTTT. This encodes CASSSDRRSNQPQHF.

The chain links TRBV19 to TRBJ1-1; 8 nucleotides agree with TRBD1. CDR1 is LNHDA and CDR2 is SQIVND in the germline V gene (reference sequence). This CDR3 spans 14 amino acids. With 5 bases clipped from V and 5 bases from J, the junction kept 7 bases outside the gene matches. The CDR3: CASSLDRERTEAFF. The CDR3 DNA sequence: TGTGCCAGTAGTCTGGACAGGGAGAGGACTGAAGCTTTCTTT.

The chain is built from TRBV5-4 and TRBJ1-1, with TRBD1 as a possible D gene (6 bases). CDR1 SGHNT and CDR2 YYREEE come from the germline V gene (reference sequence). The CDR3 consists of 13 residues. The V end lost 4 bases, the J end lost 5 bases, and 12 bases lay between the germline ends. The CDR3 nucleotides are TGTGCCAGCAGCACAACCACAGGGACTGAAGCTTTCTTT. Residues: CASSTTTGTEAFF.

A few counts support this clone. The V call is TRBV5-4, the J call TRBJ2-5; D perhaps matches TRBD2 (6 bases). The germline gives CDR1 SGHNT, CDR2 YYREEE (reference sequence). The V end lost 4 bases, the J end lost 1 base, and 14 bases lay between the germline ends. The CDR3 totals 15 residues. In DNA form, the CDR3 reads TGTGCCAGCAGCCCCTTGGGCGGGGCCCAAGAGACCCAGTACTTC. Translation gives CASSPLGGAQETQYF.

The chain employs TRBV29-1 and TRBJ2-1; D might be TRBD1 (6 bases). The germline gives CDR1 SQVTM, CDR2 ANQGSEA. The CDR3 is 11 residues long. The V and J ends lost 4 bases and 7 bases respectively, with 8 bases between them. The CDR3 sequence is CSVGQGNEQFF. CDR3 coding DNA: TGCAGCGTTGGGCAGGGGAATGAGCAGTTCTTC.

This chain links TRBV11-2 with TRBJ2-1, with 10 bases lining up with TRBD1. Germline V lookup: CDR1 SGHAT, CDR2 FQNNGV. J gave up 5 bases and V 8 bases, and 9 bases lay outside the gene matches. This CDR3 spans 15 amino acids. CDR3 loop: CASSQPGQGNNEQFF. CDR3 coding DNA: TGTGCCAGCTCACAACCGGGACAGGGGAACAATGAGCAGTTCTTC. The full variable domain, completed using reference TRBV11-2 and TRBJ2-1, is EAGVAQSPRYKIIEKRQSVAFWCNPISGHATLYWYQQILGQGPKLLIQFQNNGVVDDSQLPKDRFSAERLKGVDSTLKIQPAKLEDSAVYLCASSQPGQGNNEQFFGPGTRLTVL.

The chain combines TRBV28 with TRBJ1-1, with D possibly being TRBD1 (5 bases). Germline CDR1 is MDHEN and CDR2 is SYDVKM. The CDR3 spans 12 residues. V dropped 8 bases and J dropped 2 bases, with 9 bases sitting between them. The CDR3 DNA follows: TGTGCCAGCTTCAGGGAAAACACTGAAGCTTTCTTT. Its translation: CASFRENTEAFF.

This sequence joins TRBV7-9 and TRBJ1-2; no reliable D call. The CDR3 has 16 residues. The germline V gene encodes CDR1 SEHNR and CDR2 FQNEAQ (reference sequence). V dropped 4 bases and J dropped 2 bases, with 17 bases sitting between them. DNA for the CDR3: TGTGCCAGCAGCTCCCGGTTCCTGTCGGGGAACTATGGCTACACCTTC. This translates into CASSSRFLSGNYGYTF.

DNA for the CDR3: TGTGCCAGCAGCTTAGCGGCGAACACCGGGGAGCTGTTTTTT. It specifies CASSLAANTGELFF. The chain carries TRBV7-3 and TRBJ2-2; no clear D gene. CDR3 length: 14 residues. Between the trimmed V and J ends, which lost 2 bases and 0 bases, there was a span of 4 bases. Germline V gene lookup returns CDR1 SGHTA and CDR2 FQGTGA.

This clone was counted between two and nine times. This chain joins TRBV29-1 and TRBJ1-1, with 9 positions matching TRBD1. The CDR3 sequence is 12 residues long. In germline, CDR1 is SQVTM, CDR2 ANQGSEA. The V segment lost 4 bases and the J segment 11 bases; nucleotides outside the gene matches: 8. For the CDR3, the DNA is TGCAGCGTTGCCGGGACAGGGCTTGTGGCTTTCTTT. Protein product: CSVAGTGLVAFF.